Only one count was recorded for the clone carrying this T cell receptor beta chain. The data belong to a study of blood T cell repertoires in COVID-19. This table comes from immunoSEQ multiplex PCR, and its TCRdb copy is limited to in-frame clones, with some not included. The top ten clones hold about 8.6% of a sample with about 270,000 clones, about 89% of them seen once. Germline V gene lookup returns CDR1 PRHDT and CDR2 FYEKMQ (reference sequence). The CDR3 is 16 residues long. Trimming took off 5 bases at V and 3 bases at J, with 18 bases between the two ends. The chain uses TRBV13 and TRBJ2-3; weak D call: TRBD2 (6 bases). The sequence came from a man aged 35 to 55 with active or convalescent COVID-19. Sequenced input: peripheral blood. The CDR3 here is CASSRAGGGTTDTQYF. In DNA, the CDR3 is TGTGCCAGCAGCCGTGCCGGCGGCGGGACGACAGATACGCAGTATTTT. The full variable domain, rest sourced from reference TRBV13 and TRBJ2-3, is AAGVIQSPRHLIKEKRETATLKCYPIPRHDTVYWYQQGPGQDPQFLISFYEKMQSDKGSIPDRFSAQQFSDYHSELNMSSLELGDSALYFCASSRAGGGTTDTQYFGPGTRLTVL.